Below are 2 T cell receptor beta chains sequenced from a single sample in a study of T cells in Graves' hyperthyroidism and ophthalmopathy. Amplified TCR beta CDR3 regions derived from RNA transcripts. RT-PCR in the first round (using the HTBI primer set) targeted the TCR CDR3. TCRdb reprocessed the multiplex PCR reads via MiXCR and lists one record per CDR3 protein. The sample lists 500,000 or so distinct CDR3 sequences; over 15% were seen once. The sequenced sample consisted of blood. These receptors were collected from a woman aged 18-35 years with Graves' ophthalmopathy.

This clonotype was counted many times. This rearrangement joins TRBV20-1 to TRBJ2-1; the D gene could be TRBD1 or TRBD2 (6 bases each). The CDR3 totals 15 residues. Germline CDR1 DFQATT, CDR2 SNEGSKA (reference sequence). V lost 1 base and J lost 3, with 13 bases in between. This CDR3 is CSARVPGADYNEQFF. The CDR3 DNA follows: TGCAGTGCTAGAGTCCCGGGGGCCGACTACAATGAGCAGTTCTTC.

Note on this clonotype: Relative to the germline gene, one junction end is altered; a read error may explain this. This chain joins TRBV5-1 and TRBJ2-5; 14 bases fit TRBD2. This CDR3 is 17 amino acids long. CDR1 SGHRS and CDR2 YFSETQ come from the germline V gene. The CDR3: CASSSGLAGDGQEAQYF. The CDR3, as DNA: TGCGCCAGCAGCTCGGGACTAGCGGGGGACGGACAAGAGGCCCAGTACTTC. The complete variable domain, with remaining parts taken from reference TRBV5-1 and TRBJ2-5, reads KAGVTQTPRYLIKTRGQQVTLSCSPISGHRSVSWYQQTPGQGLQFLFEYFSETQRNKGNFPGRFSGRQFSNSRSEMNVSTLELGDSALYLCASSSGLAGDGQEAQYFGPGTRLLVL.